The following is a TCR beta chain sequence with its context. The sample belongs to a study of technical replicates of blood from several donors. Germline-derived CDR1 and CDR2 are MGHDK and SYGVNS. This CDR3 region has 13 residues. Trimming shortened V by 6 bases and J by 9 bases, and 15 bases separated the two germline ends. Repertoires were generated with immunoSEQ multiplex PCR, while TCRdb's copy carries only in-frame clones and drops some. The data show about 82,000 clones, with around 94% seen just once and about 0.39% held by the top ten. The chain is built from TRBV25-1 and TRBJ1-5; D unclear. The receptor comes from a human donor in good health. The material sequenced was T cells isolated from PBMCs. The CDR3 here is CASRGAGNGPQHF. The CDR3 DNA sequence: TGTGCCAGCAGGGGAGCGGGCAATGGGCCCCAGCATTTT. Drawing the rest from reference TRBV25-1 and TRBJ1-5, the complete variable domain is EADIYQTPRYLVIGTGKKITLECSQTMGHDKMYWYQQDPGMELHLIHYSYGVNSTEKGDLSSESTVSRIRTEHFPLTLESARPSHTSQYLCASRGAGNGPQHFGDGTRLSIL.